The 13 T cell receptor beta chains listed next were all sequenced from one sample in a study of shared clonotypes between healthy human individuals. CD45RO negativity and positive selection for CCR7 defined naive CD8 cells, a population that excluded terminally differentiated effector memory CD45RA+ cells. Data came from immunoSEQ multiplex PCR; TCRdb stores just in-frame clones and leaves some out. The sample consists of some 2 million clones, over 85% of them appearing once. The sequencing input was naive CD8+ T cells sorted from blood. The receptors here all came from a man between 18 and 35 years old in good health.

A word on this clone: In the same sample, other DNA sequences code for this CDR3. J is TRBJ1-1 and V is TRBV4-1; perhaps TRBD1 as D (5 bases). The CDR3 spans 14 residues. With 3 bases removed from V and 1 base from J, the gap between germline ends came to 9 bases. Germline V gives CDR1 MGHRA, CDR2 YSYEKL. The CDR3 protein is CASSHPGQNTEAFF. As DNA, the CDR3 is TGCGCCAGCAGCCACCCCGGACAGAACACTGAAGCTTTCTTT.

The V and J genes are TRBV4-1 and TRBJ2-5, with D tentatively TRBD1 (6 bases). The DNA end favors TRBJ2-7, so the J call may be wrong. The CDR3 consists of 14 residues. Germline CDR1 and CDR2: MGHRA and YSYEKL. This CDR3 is CASSQEQGTYEQYF. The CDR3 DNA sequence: TGCGCCAGCAGCCAAGAGCAGGGGACCTACGAGCAGTACTTC.

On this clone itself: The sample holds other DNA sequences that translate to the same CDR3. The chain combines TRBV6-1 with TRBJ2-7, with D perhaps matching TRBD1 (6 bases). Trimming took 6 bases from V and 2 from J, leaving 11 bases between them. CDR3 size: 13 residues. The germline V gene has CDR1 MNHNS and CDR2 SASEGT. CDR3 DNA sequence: TGTGCCAGCAGGGAGACAGGTACCTACGAGCAGTACTTC. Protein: CASRETGTYEQYF.

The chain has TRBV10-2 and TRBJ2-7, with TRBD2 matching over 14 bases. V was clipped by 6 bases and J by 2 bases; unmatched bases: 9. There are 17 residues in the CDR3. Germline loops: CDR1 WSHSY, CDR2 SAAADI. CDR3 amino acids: CASRDSGLAGGTYEQYF. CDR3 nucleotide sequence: TGCGCCAGCAGAGATTCTGGACTAGCGGGAGGAACCTACGAGCAGTACTTC.

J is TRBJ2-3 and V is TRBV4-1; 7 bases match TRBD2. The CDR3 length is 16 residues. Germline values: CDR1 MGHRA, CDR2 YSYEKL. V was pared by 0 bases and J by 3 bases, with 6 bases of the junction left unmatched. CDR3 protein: CASSQDTTSVTDTQYF. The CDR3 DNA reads TGCGCCAGCAGCCAAGATACAACTAGCGTGACAGATACGCAGTATTTT.

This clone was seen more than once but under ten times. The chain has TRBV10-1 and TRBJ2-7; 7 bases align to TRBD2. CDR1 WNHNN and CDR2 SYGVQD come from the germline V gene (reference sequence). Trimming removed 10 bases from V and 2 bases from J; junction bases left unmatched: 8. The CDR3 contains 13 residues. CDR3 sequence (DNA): TGCGCCAACGAGATACTAGCGCCCTACGAGCAGTACTTC. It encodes CANEILAPYEQYF.

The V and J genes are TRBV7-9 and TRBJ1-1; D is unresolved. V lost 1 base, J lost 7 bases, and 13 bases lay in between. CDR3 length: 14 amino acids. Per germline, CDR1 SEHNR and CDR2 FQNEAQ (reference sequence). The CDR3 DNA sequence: TGTGCCAGCAGCTTAGATGGCAGCCGGTATGAAGCTTTCTTT. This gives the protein CASSLDGSRYEAFF.

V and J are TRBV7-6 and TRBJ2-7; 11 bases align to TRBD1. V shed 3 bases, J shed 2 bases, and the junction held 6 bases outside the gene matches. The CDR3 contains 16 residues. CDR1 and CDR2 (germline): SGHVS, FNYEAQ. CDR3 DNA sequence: TGTGCCAGCAGCTTGCTACCGGGACAGGGGGCCTACGAGCAGTACTTC. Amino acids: CASSLLPGQGAYEQYF.

CDR3 sequence (DNA): TGCAGCGTTCGGGGTACTAACTATGGCTACACCTTC. Protein: CSVRGTNYGYTF. The rearrangement uses TRBV29-1 and TRBJ1-2; D remains unclear. Trimming pared 5 bases from V and 0 bases from J, leaving 7 bases between. The CDR3 covers 12 residues. Germline V gene lookup returns CDR1 SQVTM and CDR2 ANQGSEA.

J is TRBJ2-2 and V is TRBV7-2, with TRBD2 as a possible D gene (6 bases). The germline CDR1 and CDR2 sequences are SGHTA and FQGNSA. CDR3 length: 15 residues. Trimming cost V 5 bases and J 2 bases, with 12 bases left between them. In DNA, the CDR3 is TGTGCCAGCAGCCGCGGAGGGAGCAACACCGGGGAGCTGTTTTTT. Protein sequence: CASSRGGSNTGELFF. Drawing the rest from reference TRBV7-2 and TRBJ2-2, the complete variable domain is GAGVSQSPSNKVTEKGKDVELRCDPISGHTALYWYRQSLGQGLEFLIYFQGNSAPDKSGLPSDRFSAERTGGSVSTLTIQRTQQEDSAVYLCASSRGGSNTGELFFGEGSRLTVL.

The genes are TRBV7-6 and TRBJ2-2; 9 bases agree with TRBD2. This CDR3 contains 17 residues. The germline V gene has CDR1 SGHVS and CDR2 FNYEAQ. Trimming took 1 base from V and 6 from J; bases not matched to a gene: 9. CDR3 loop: CASSLEGRTSAAGELFF. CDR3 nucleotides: TGTGCCAGCAGCTTAGAAGGCAGGACTAGCGCCGCCGGGGAGCTGTTTTTT.

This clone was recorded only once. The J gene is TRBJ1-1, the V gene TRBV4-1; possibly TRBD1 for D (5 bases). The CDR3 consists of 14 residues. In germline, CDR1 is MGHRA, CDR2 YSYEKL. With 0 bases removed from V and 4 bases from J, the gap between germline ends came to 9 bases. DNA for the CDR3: TGCGCCAGCAGCCAAGAGGGGGTTTTCACTGAAGCTTTCTTT. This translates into CASSQEGVFTEAFF.

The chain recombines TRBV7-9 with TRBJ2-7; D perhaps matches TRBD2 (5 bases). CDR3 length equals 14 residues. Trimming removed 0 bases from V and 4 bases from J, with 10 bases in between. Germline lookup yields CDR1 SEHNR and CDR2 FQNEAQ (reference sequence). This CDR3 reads CASSLALTGYEQYF. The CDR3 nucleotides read TGTGCCAGCAGCTTAGCGCTAACGGGGTACGAGCAGTACTTC.